Below are 6 T cell receptor beta chains sequenced from a single sample in a study of blood T cells in healthy people across ages (dated by TCRdb to the mid-2010s). The method behind the library was 5' RACE. The run used an Illumina HiSeq 2500. A second PCR of roughly 7 to 12 cycles was performed with a sample-barcoded 5' primer and a J-beta primer mix. In TCRdb, the public reads were trimmed at Q25 with fastp and aligned with MiXCR, with productive beta chains retained. Each record represents a unique CDR3 protein, reported with the most common genes and DNA among its rows. Present in this sample are about 1.5 million distinct CDR3 sequences, roughly 43% of which were seen just once. 4% of the sample comes from the top ten. The sequenced sample consisted of blood. The source of these receptors is a woman under 30 in good health.

This clonotype was seen a handful of times. The chain couples TRBV27 to TRBJ2-5, with TRBD2 matching over 9 bases. V shed 10 bases, J shed 4 bases, and the junction held 10 bases outside the gene matches. CDR3 length: 14 residues. CDR1 is MNHEY, CDR2 SMNVEV, per germline (reference sequence). The CDR3 DNA sequence: TGTGCCACCGCTAGCGGGATAAGCTCAGAGACCCAGTACTTC. This gives the protein CATASGISSETQYF.

This clonotype was counted once. The V gene is TRBV5-5, the J gene TRBJ1-1; 9 positions match TRBD1. The CDR3 is 18 amino acids. V dropped 3 bases and J dropped 2; count of bases not matched to a gene: 14. From germline, CDR1 is SGHKS and CDR2 YYEKEE (reference sequence). The CDR3 is CASSSGTGRNGNNTEAFF. The CDR3 DNA follows: TGTGCCAGCAGCTCAGGGACAGGGAGGAATGGGAACAACACTGAAGCTTTCTTT.

The V call is TRBV20-1, the J call TRBJ2-1; D is perhaps TRBD2 (7 bases). The CDR3 loop spans 15 amino acids. Germline V gene lookup returns CDR1 DFQATT and CDR2 SNEGSKA (reference sequence). The germline V and J ends were trimmed by 3 bases and 6 bases, with 18 bases remaining between them. The CDR3 region is CSARSPTRGGNEQFF. The CDR3 DNA sequence: TGCAGTGCTAGGTCCCCGACTAGGGGGGGCAATGAGCAGTTCTTC.

Only a few counts were recorded for this clonotype. The chain joins TRBV29-1 to TRBJ2-4; D possibly uses TRBD1 or TRBD2 (5 bases each). CDR1 is SQVTM and CDR2 is ANQGSEA in the germline V gene. The CDR3 runs to 13 residues. Trimming took off 6 bases at V and 6 bases at J, with 15 bases between the two ends. CDR3 in DNA: TGCAGCGTCTCCTGGGGGTCCGGAAACATTCAGTACTTC. Protein sequence: CSVSWGSGNIQYF.

The table lists this clonotype with a count of one. J is TRBJ2-7 and V is TRBV7-2; 7 bases agree with TRBD1. The CDR3 totals 16 residues. The ends lost 3 bases at V and 0 bases at J; junction bases unmatched: 8. Germline CDR1 SGHTA, CDR2 FQGNSA. This CDR3 reads CASSFDRDLSSYEQYF. As DNA, the CDR3 is TGTGCCAGCAGCTTCGACAGGGACCTTAGCTCCTACGAGCAGTACTTC.

The genes are TRBV12-5 and TRBJ1-2, with 7 bases aligning to TRBD1. The CDR3 is 17 residues long. Germline CDR1 and CDR2: LGHNT and FRNRAP. The V and J ends lost 0 bases and 11 bases, in that order; junction bases with no gene match: 18. CDR3 sequence reads: CASGLVFRTGRNLGYTF. The CDR3 DNA follows: TGTGCTAGTGGTTTGGTATTTAGGACAGGAAGAAATTTGGGATACACCTTC.